Below, 15 T cell receptor beta chains from the same sample are listed, as sequenced in a study of CD8 T cells in ankylosing spondylitis (dated by TCRdb to about 2017). What the research found in general, with its limitations: Blood from ankylosing spondylitis patients appeared to be characterized by a TCR beta motif composed of eight or nine highly homologous amino acid variants.

No cognate antigen is known for these TCRs. The receptor library was made with 5' RACE. TCRdb records Illumina HiSeq 2500 as the sequencer. TCRdb trimmed public reads at Q25 via fastp, called clones via MiXCR and kept in-frame beta chains. Each CDR3 protein gets just one entry, which takes the most common genes and DNA from the rows behind it. Counted in this sample were about 400,000 distinct CDR3 sequences; around 22% of them appeared once. In total, the top ten clones hold less than 20% of the sample. The sequenced sample was blood, either unsorted or a sorted T cell fraction (not recorded which). All receptors come from a male donor with ankylosing spondylitis.

The chain has TRBV12-3 or TRBV12-4 and TRBJ1-1; possibly TRBD1 for D (5 bases). CDR3 size: 13 residues. V gave up 0 bases and J gave up 8 bases, with 10 bases separating them. CDR3 amino acids: CASSLARAVEAFF. CDR3 DNA sequence: TGTGCCAGCAGTTTAGCCAGGGCGGTCGAAGCTTTCTTT.

The chain links TRBV20-1 to TRBJ2-1; D is perhaps TRBD2 (5 bases). Looked up from germline, CDR1 is DFQATT and CDR2 is SNEGSKA (reference sequence). This CDR3 region has 14 residues. V gave up 6 bases and J gave up 0 bases, with 12 bases separating them. The CDR3: CSAHRGTSYNEQFF. The CDR3 bases are TGCAGTGCACACCGGGGTACCTCCTACAATGAGCAGTTCTTC.

The rearrangement uses TRBV12-3 or TRBV12-4 and TRBJ2-2, with a tentative D call TRBD1 (6 bases). This CDR3 region has 15 residues. Between the trimmed V and J ends, which lost 5 bases and 8 bases, there was a span of 18 bases. The CDR3 reads CASSPGHGLSGELFF. The CDR3 nucleotides read TGTGCCAGCAGTCCGGGACATGGGCTTTCTGGGGAGCTGTTTTTT.

The chain links TRBV19 to TRBJ1-5; 8 nucleotides match TRBD1. The germline V gene has CDR1 LNHDA and CDR2 SQIVND (reference sequence). The CDR3 contains 15 residues. V shed 9 bases and J 3 bases; nucleotides not matched to a gene: 10. The CDR3 sequence: CASTQGALLNQPQHF. The CDR3 DNA is TGTGCCAGCACTCAGGGGGCCCTCCTCAATCAGCCCCAGCATTTT. The full variable domain, with the rest looked up from reference TRBV19 and TRBJ1-5, is DGGITQSPKYLFRKEGQNVTLSCEQNLNHDAMYWYRQDPGQGLRLIYYSQIVNDFQKGDIAEGYSVSREKKESFPLTVTSAQKNPTAFYLCASTQGALLNQPQHFGDGTRLSIL.

This clonotype turned up a few times. The gene calls are TRBV7-9 and TRBJ2-5; 9 nucleotides agree with TRBD2. Trimming cost V 5 bases and J 7 bases; bases outside gene matches: 11. Germline loops: CDR1 SEHNR, CDR2 FQNEAQ (reference sequence). This CDR3 contains 15 residues. This CDR3 reads CASSRGSGRFWTQYF. CDR3 DNA sequence: TGTGCCAGCAGCCGGGGTAGCGGGAGATTTTGGACCCAGTACTTC.

A few counts support this clonotype. The chain couples TRBV28 to TRBJ2-1, with D perhaps matching TRBD1 or TRBD2 (5 bases each). V lost 6 bases, J lost 6 bases, and 24 bases lay in between. CDR1 and CDR2 from the germline V gene are MDHEN and SYDVKM. The CDR3 runs 17 residues. The CDR3 loop is CASRPTGFGTEVNEQFF. In nucleotides, the CDR3 is TGTGCCAGCAGGCCCACCGGTTTCGGGACGGAGGTCAATGAGCAGTTCTTC.

V and J are TRBV7-3 and TRBJ1-3; 8 bases fit TRBD1. The CDR3 totals 14 residues. Germline lookup yields CDR1 SGHTA and CDR2 FQGTGA. V was clipped by 5 bases and J by 2 bases; unmatched bases: 2. The CDR3 loop is CASSATGAGNTIYF. The CDR3 DNA reads as TGTGCCAGCAGCGCGACAGGGGCTGGAAACACCATATATTTT. Using reference TRBV7-3 and TRBJ1-3 for the parts outside the CDR3, the full variable domain is GAGVSQTPSNKVTEKGKYVELRCDPISGHTALYWYRQSLGQGPEFLIYFQGTGAADDSGLPNDRFFAVRPEGSVSTLKIQRTERGDSAVYLCASSATGAGNTIYFGEGSWLTVV.

This clonotype has a handful of counts. This sequence joins TRBV20-1 and TRBJ1-1; the D is unclear. Germline V gene data show CDR1 as DFQATT and CDR2 as SNEGSKA (reference sequence). Between the trimmed V and J ends, which lost 1 base and 2 bases, there was a span of 17 bases. There are 16 residues in the CDR3. Written as DNA, the CDR3 is TGCAGTGCTAGAGGGGTGGGCGCAGTGAGAAACACTGAAGCTTTCTTT. Residues: CSARGVGAVRNTEAFF.

This clonotype showed up just a few times. The chain employs TRBV2 and TRBJ2-7; 7 positions agree with TRBD2. This CDR3 spans 14 amino acids. With 7 bases clipped from V and 0 bases from J, the junction kept 6 bases outside the gene matches. Germline CDR1 reads SNHLY; CDR2 reads FYNNEI. CDR3 residues: CASMLADFSYEQYF. DNA for the CDR3: TGTGCCAGCATGCTAGCGGACTTCTCCTACGAGCAGTACTTC.

This clonotype has more than one count but fewer than ten. The chain combines TRBV7-2 with TRBJ2-2, with a possible D match to TRBD2 (7 bases). Germline-derived CDR1 and CDR2 are SGHTA and FQGNSA. V lost 6 bases and J lost 6, with 17 bases in between. The CDR3 runs 15 residues. The CDR3 is CASSSHRGGAGELFF. In DNA, the CDR3 is TGTGCCAGCAGTTCACATAGGGGGGGCGCCGGGGAGCTGTTTTTT.

V usage is TRBV12-5 and J usage is TRBJ1-1; no firm D call. Germline CDR1 and CDR2: LGHNT and FRNRAP. The CDR3 covers 15 residues. V was pared by 4 bases and J by 5 bases, with 17 bases between. CDR3 DNA sequence: TGTGCTAGTGGTTCCCCGGGGAGGGCTGAGACTGAAGCTTTCTTT. This encodes CASGSPGRAETEAFF. The complete variable domain, with remaining parts taken from reference TRBV12-5 and TRBJ1-1, reads DARVTQTPRHKVTEMGQEVTMRCQPILGHNTVFWYRQTMMQGLELLAYFRNRAPLDDSGMPKDRFSAEMPDATLATLKIQPSEPRDSAVYFCASGSPGRAETEAFFGQGTRLTVV.

The rearrangement uses TRBV10-3 and TRBJ1-5; no clear D gene. This CDR3 is built from 12 residues. Trimming shortened V by 2 bases and J by 3 bases, and 2 bases separated the two germline ends. CDR1 is ENHRY, CDR2 SYGVKD, per germline. In DNA, the CDR3 is TGTGCCATCAGTGAGAACAATCAGCCCCAGCATTTT. This sequence encodes CAISENNQPQHF.

The V gene is TRBV12-3 or TRBV12-4, the J gene TRBJ1-1; D gene unclear. The CDR3 length is 13 residues. V lost 2 bases, J lost 4 bases, and 8 bases lay in between. The CDR3 nucleotides read TGTGCCAGCAGTTTACGGTCACTCACTGAAGCTTTCTTT. It encodes CASSLRSLTEAFF.

V is TRBV20-1 and J is TRBJ1-6, with D uncertain. The CDR3 consists of 12 residues. The germline gives CDR1 DFQATT, CDR2 SNEGSKA (reference sequence). With 0 bases removed from V and 15 bases from J, the gap between germline ends came to 12 bases. The CDR3, as DNA: TGCAGTGCTAGAGATCCCCCCCACTTCCTCCACTTT. This codes for CSARDPPHFLHF.

The rearrangement links TRBV20-1 to TRBJ2-3; D gene uncertain. V was shortened by 6 bases and J by 3 bases, with 13 bases between the two germline ends. This CDR3 has 13 residues. Germline V lookup: CDR1 DFQATT, CDR2 SNEGSKA (reference sequence). CDR3 sequence (DNA): TGCAGTGCGGAGAAGTTGGGTACAGATACGCAGTATTTT. This sequence encodes CSAEKLGTDTQYF.